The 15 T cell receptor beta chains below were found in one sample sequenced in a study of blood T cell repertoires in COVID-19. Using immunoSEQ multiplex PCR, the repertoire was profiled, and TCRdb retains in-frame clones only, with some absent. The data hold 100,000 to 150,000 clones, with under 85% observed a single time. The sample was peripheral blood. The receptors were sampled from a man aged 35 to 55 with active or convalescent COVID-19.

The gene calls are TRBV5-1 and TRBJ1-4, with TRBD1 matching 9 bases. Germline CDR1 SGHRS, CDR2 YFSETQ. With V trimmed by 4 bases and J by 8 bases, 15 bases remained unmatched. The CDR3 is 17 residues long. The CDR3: CASSPGTGKEWEEKLFF. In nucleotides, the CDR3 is TGCGCCAGCAGCCCCGGGACAGGGAAGGAGTGGGAGGAAAAACTGTTTTTT.

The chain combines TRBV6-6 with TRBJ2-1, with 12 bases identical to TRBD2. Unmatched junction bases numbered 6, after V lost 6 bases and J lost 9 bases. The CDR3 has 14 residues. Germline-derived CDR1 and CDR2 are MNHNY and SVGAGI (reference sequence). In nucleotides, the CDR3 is TGTGCCAGCAGCACTAGCGGGGGGATAGGTGAGCAGTTCTTC. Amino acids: CASSTSGGIGEQFF.

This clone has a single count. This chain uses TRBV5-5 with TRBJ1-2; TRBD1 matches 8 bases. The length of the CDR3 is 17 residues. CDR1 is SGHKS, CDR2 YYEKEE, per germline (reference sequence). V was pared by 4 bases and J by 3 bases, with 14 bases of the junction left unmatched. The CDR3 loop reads CASSLGMPGTGDYGYTF. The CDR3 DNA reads TGTGCCAGCAGCCTCGGTATGCCCGGGACAGGAGACTATGGCTACACCTTC.

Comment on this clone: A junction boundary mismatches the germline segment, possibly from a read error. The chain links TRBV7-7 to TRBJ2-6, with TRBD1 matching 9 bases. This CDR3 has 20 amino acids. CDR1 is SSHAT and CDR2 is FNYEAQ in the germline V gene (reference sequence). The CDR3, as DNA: TGTGCTAGCAGCCCACTAACCCCGGGACAGGGTCTTTCTGGGGCCAACGTCCTGACTTTC. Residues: CASSPLTPGQGLSGANVLTF.

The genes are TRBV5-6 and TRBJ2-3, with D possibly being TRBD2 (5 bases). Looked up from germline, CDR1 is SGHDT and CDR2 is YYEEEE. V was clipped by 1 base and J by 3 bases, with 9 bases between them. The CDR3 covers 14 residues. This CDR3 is CASSLPAATDTQYF. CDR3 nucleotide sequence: TGTGCCAGCAGCTTGCCAGCGGCAACAGATACGCAGTATTTT.

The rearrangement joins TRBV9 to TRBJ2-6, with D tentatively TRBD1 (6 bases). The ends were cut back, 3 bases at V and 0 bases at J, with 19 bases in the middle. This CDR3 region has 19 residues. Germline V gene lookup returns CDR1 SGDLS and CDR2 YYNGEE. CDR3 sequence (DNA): TGTGCCAGCAGCGAGAGCTCCGTGGGGGCCAACTCTGGGGCCAACGTCCTGACTTTC. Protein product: CASSESSVGANSGANVLTF.

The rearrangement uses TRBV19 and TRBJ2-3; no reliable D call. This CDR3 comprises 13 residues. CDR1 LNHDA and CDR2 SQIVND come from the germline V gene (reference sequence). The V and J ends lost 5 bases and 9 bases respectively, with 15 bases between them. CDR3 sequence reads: CASSPPTPGTQYF. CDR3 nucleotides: TGTGCCAGTAGTCCCCCCACGCCAGGAACGCAGTATTTT.

The CDR3 nucleotides are TGTGCCAGCAGCTTAGCGCGGAGGAATTCACCCCTCCACTTT. Amino acid sequence: CASSLARRNSPLHF. This sequence joins TRBV7-9 and TRBJ1-6; D not resolved. Trimming took 0 bases from V and 7 from J, leaving 7 bases between them. The germline V gene encodes CDR1 SEHNR and CDR2 FQNEAQ (reference sequence). CDR3 length equals 14 residues.

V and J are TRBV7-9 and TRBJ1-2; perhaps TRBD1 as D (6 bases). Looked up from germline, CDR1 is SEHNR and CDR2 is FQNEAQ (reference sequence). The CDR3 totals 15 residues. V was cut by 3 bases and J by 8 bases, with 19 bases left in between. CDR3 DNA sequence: TGTGCCAGCAGCTTTCCGGGACATCTCAACGGAGGCTACACCTTC. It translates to CASSFPGHLNGGYTF.

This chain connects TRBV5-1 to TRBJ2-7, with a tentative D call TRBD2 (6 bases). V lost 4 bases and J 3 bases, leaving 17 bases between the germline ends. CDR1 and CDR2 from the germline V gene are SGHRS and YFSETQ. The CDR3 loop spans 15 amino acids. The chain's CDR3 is CASSLQTGANYEQYF. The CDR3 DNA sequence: TGCGCCAGCAGCCTTCAAACGGGAGCCAACTACGAGCAGTACTTC. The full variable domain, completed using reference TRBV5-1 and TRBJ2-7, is KAGVTQTPRYLIKTRGQQVTLSCSPISGHRSVSWYQQTPGQGLQFLFEYFSETQRNKGNFPGRFSGRQFSNSRSEMNVSTLELGDSALYLCASSLQTGANYEQYFGPGTRLTVT.

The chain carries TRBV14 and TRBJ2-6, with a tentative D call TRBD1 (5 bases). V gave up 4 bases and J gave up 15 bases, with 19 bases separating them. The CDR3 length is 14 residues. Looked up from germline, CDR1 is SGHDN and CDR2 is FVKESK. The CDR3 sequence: CASSLQIGAEALTF. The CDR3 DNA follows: TGTGCCAGCAGCCTACAAATTGGGGCTGAGGCCCTGACTTTC.

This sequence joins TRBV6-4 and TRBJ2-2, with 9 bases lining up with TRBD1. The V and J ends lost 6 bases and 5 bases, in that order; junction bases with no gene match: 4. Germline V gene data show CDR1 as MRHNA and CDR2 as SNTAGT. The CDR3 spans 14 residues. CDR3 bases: TGTGCCAGCAGAAGGGACAGGGCGACCGGGGAGCTGTTTTTT. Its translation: CASRRDRATGELFF.

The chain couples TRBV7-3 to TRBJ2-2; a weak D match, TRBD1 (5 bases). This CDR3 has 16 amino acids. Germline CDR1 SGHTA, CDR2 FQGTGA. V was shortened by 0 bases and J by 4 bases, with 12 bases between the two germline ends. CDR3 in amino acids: CASSLTLGLTTGELFF. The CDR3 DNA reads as TGTGCCAGCAGCTTAACGTTGGGGCTCACCACCGGGGAGCTGTTTTTT.

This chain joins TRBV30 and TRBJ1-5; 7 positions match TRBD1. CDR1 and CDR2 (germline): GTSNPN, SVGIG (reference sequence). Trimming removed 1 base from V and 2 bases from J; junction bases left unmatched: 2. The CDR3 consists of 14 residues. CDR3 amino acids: CAWSATGGNQPQHF. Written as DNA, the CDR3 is TGTGCCTGGAGTGCTACAGGGGGCAATCAGCCCCAGCATTTT. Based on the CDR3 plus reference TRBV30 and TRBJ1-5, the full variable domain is SQTIHQWPATLVQPVGSPLSLECTVEGTSNPNLYWYRQAAGRGLQLLFYSVGIGQISSEVPQNLSASRPQDRQFILSSKKLLLSDSGFYLCAWSATGGNQPQHFGDGTRLSIL.

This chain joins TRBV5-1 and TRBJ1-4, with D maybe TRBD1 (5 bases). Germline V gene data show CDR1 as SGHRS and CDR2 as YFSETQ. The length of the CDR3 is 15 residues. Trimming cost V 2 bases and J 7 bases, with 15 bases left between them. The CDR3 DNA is TGCGCCAGCAGCTTTGGAGGGGTAGCTGGTGAAAAACTGTTTTTT. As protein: CASSFGGVAGEKLFF.